What follows describes a single T cell receptor beta chain. The antigen this receptor binds is unknown. There are no base qualities to consult, and no much larger clone falls within one base. The data originate from a study of blood T cell repertoires in COVID-19 (dated by TCRdb to the early 2020s). Describing the broader study: Samples from collaborators originated in the United States, Italy and Spain and spanned both the acute and convalescent phases of COVID-19. Nearly every sample came with metadata listing a de-identified subject ID, COVID-19 status, age in years and sex. The samples were drawn from the first 160 participants of the ongoing ImmuneRACE study and from 1,200 or so subjects provided by 6 global collaborators. The prospective study material was composed of cDNA or gDNA derived from T cells, B-cell-depleted T cells, or PBMCs. Subjects who had been exposed to COVID-19, were actively infected with it, or had recovered from it provided the deeply sampled blood TCRbeta repertoires that made up the dataset. HLA class I and class II types, where available, came from metadata supplied by the sample provider rather than from assay-based typing. The repertoires were made available in a free public database intended to serve as a resource for research on the immune response to SARS-CoV-2.

TCRbeta CDR3 regions were amplified from genomic DNA by means of the immunoSEQ Assay, a bias-controlled multiplex PCR. Under the source paper's analysis protocol: The number of nucleated cells in each sample was estimated from the amplification of reference gene primers within the assay. Sequence reads were collapsed and filtered to measure the absolute abundance of every unique TCRbeta CDR3 rearrangement. For each sample, productive Simpson clonality was calculated as the square root of Simpson's diversity index across productive rearrangements. TCRdb took over this immuneACCESS table, retaining in-frame rearrangements with V and J assigned. Such tables are incomplete; in checked studies, under half of the missing clones stem from an unresolved V gene, and the remainder is unexplained. The V and J calls and clone size were taken over from that table, and D and trimming were inferred from the DNA. This sample holds some 120,000 clones; about 92% were observed only once. The ten largest clones take up approximately 5% of the sample.

Results and caveats for the whole study, not just this receptor: Clinical and demographic metadata were provided uncurated, with the amount varying by source and participant.

One collaborating source in Seattle enrolled patients while the patients were actively infected and followed the patients over time throughout the course of disease. The collaborating institutions used their own protocols to collect whole blood in K2EDTA tubes. Collaborator samples were shipped for TCRbeta analysis as frozen whole blood, isolated PBMCs, or DNA extracted from either sample type. The receptor was isolated from a man aged 60 to 69 with COVID-19, enrolled during active disease. The sequenced sample was peripheral blood.

DNA sequence: TGTGCCAGCAGTACAGGAGGGAGCGGGAAGCAGTACTTC. Its translation is CASSTGGSGKQYF. Recombination linked TRBV3-1 (or the pseudogene TRBV3-2) to TRBJ2-7; 7 nucleotides in the junction match TRBD2. Here V drops 6 bases and J drops 8 bases, and the junction holds 10 bases not matched to any gene. The CDR3 measures 13 amino acids from cysteine to phenylalanine. The entry retains the CDR3 DNA only, 39 bases that are in frame from base 1. From the germline V gene (reference sequence), CDR1 is LGHDT and CDR2 is YNNKEL.